This TCR beta chain originates from a study of cytomegalovirus exposure and HLA in healthy donors. This CDR3 region has 13 residues. CDR1 and CDR2 (germline): LNHDA, SQIVND (reference sequence). Trimming shortened V by 6 bases and J by 1 base, and 9 bases separated the two germline ends. Vbeta (60) and Jbeta (13) primers were used in the PCR. Only in-frame clones appear in the TCRdb table, and some are missing; sequencing was by immunoSEQ multiplex PCR. The data hold about 130,000 clones, with 82% observed a single time. The sequenced material came from PBMCs. This receptor was obtained from a boy between 10 and 17 years old in good health and CMV-seronegative. This chain uses TRBV19 with TRBJ1-1; D is uncertain. The CDR3: CASRVRKNTEAFF. CDR3 coding DNA: TGTGCCAGTAGGGTCAGAAAGAACACTGAAGCTTTCTTT.